The following is a T cell receptor beta chain sequence with its context. This specimen comes from a study of control samples from healthy donors and cancer patients. Sequenced by immunoSEQ multiplex PCR; TCRdb stores in-frame clones only, minus some. The table records approximately 170,000 clones, 90% of them present only once. Trimming took off 2 bases at V and 5 bases at J, with 12 bases between the two ends. Germline CDR1 is SGHNT and CDR2 is YENEEA. The CDR3 has 14 amino acids. Sequences were obtained from blood. The V call is TRBV11-3, the J call TRBJ1-1; D is unresolved. The receptor was derived from a woman aged 45-59 years in good health. The CDR3 reads CASSLTGDVTEAFF. The CDR3, as DNA: TGTGCCAGCAGCTTAACGGGAGATGTGACTGAAGCTTTCTTT.